These 14 T cell receptor beta chains originate from one sample sequenced in a study of cytomegalovirus exposure and HLA in healthy donors. Repertoires were generated with immunoSEQ multiplex PCR, while TCRdb's copy carries only in-frame clones and drops some. The sample has over 200,000 clones, roughly 84% seen once; the top ten hold approximately 2%. The sequencing input was PBMCs. All receptors come from a woman under 30 in good health and CMV-seropositive.

The rearrangement joins TRBV14 to TRBJ2-7; 7 bases fit TRBD2. V was clipped by 1 base and J by 3 bases; unmatched bases: 6. Germline V gene data show CDR1 as SGHDN and CDR2 as FVKESK. CDR3 length: 15 residues. The DNA for the CDR3 is TGTGCCAGCAGCCAAGGCGGGAGCCACCTCTACGAGCAGTACTTC. This sequence encodes CASSQGGSHLYEQYF.

The V and J genes are TRBV6-1 and TRBJ1-2; the match to TRBD1 covers 9 bases. Germline CDR1 is MNHNS and CDR2 is SASEGT. V trimming: 7 bases; J trimming: 4 bases; junction bases outside the gene matches: 10. The CDR3 has 15 amino acids. The CDR3 nucleotides read TGTGCCAGCAATAAGGGACAGGGAAGTTCCTATGGCTACACCTTC. This encodes CASNKGQGSSYGYTF.

CDR3 sequence reads: CASSVEDRVVVYGYTF. CDR3 nucleotide sequence: TGTGCCAGCAGCGTAGAGGACAGGGTGGTAGTCTATGGCTACACCTTC. J is TRBJ1-2 and V is TRBV9, with 8 positions matching TRBD1. V lost 0 bases, J lost 4 bases, and 8 bases stayed unmatched. The CDR3 totals 16 residues. Germline assignment: CDR1 SGDLS and CDR2 YYNGEE.

This chain connects TRBV6-5 to TRBJ2-1; D unresolved. The CDR3 sequence is 12 residues long. Germline CDR1 and CDR2: MNHEY and SVGAGI. Between the trimmed V and J ends, which lost 3 bases and 9 bases, there was a span of 9 bases. CDR3 nucleotides: TGTGCCAGCAGTTATAGACTGCCTGAGCAGTTCTTC. It specifies CASSYRLPEQFF.

A single count supports this clone. V usage is TRBV11-2 and J usage is TRBJ1-2, with 8 nucleotides matching TRBD1. V lost 5 bases and J lost 7; bases outside the gene matches: 12. The CDR3 loop spans 15 amino acids. Germline V gene data show CDR1 as SGHAT and CDR2 as FQNNGV. The DNA of the CDR3 is TGTGCCAGCAGCACCTTGCAGGGGGCGCTTGGTGGCTACACCTTC. Protein product: CASSTLQGALGGYTF. Variable domain in full (rest from reference TRBV11-2 and TRBJ1-2): EAGVAQSPRYKIIEKRQSVAFWCNPISGHATLYWYQQILGQGPKLLIQFQNNGVVDDSQLPKDRFSAERLKGVDSTLKIQPAKLEDSAVYLCASSTLQGALGGYTFGSGTRLTVV.

The chain combines TRBV6-1 with TRBJ1-2, with D unclear. The germline V and J ends were trimmed by 6 bases and 4 bases, with 15 bases remaining between them. The CDR3 totals 14 residues. Germline-derived CDR1 and CDR2 are MNHNS and SASEGT. CDR3 sequence reads: CASRSSYPTYGYTF. CDR3 nucleotide sequence: TGTGCCAGCAGATCGAGCTACCCCACCTATGGCTACACCTTC.

The rearrangement joins TRBV5-1 to TRBJ2-3, with D hard to call. Germline CDR1 reads SGHRS; CDR2 reads YFSETQ. The V and J ends lost 0 bases and 4 bases respectively, with 6 bases between them. The CDR3 spans 13 residues. CDR3 amino acids: CASSLVFADTQYF. The CDR3 DNA reads TGCGCCAGCAGCTTGGTATTCGCAGATACGCAGTATTTT.

The V gene is TRBV7-3, the J gene TRBJ2-1; 10 bases line up with TRBD2. The J segment lost 8 bases and the V segment lost 2 bases, leaving 3 bases of the junction unmatched. The length of the CDR3 is 14 residues. CDR1 SGHTA and CDR2 FQGTGA come from the germline V gene. CDR3 coding DNA: TGTGCCAGCAGCTTACTAGCGGGAGCGGATGAGCAGTTCTTC. This translates into CASSLLAGADEQFF.

The genes are TRBV7-9 and TRBJ2-7; D is undetermined. V lost 2 bases and J lost 10, with 12 bases in between. This CDR3 is built from 12 residues. Germline loops: CDR1 SEHNR, CDR2 FQNEAQ (reference sequence). The CDR3 DNA follows: TGTGCCAGCAGCTTAACCCCGCACTACCAGTACTTC. Its protein product is CASSLTPHYQYF.

The rearrangement uses TRBV11-2 and TRBJ2-1; the D gene is possibly TRBD1 (6 bases). V shed 5 bases and J shed 11 bases, with 13 bases lying between them. The CDR3 consists of 12 residues. In germline, CDR1 is SGHAT, CDR2 FQNNGV. CDR3 sequence: CASSDYDRQQFF. As DNA, the CDR3 is TGTGCCAGCAGCGACTACGACAGGCAGCAGTTCTTC.

The chain couples TRBV11-3 to TRBJ2-1; the match to TRBD2 covers 9 bases. After removal of 4 bases from V and 6 bases from J, the junction contained 10 bases not matched to a gene. This CDR3 is built from 16 residues. The germline V gene has CDR1 SGHNT and CDR2 YENEEA. CDR3 loop: CASSWTAGGARNEQFF. As DNA, the CDR3 is TGTGCCAGCAGCTGGACGGCGGGGGGGGCTCGCAATGAGCAGTTCTTC. Full variable domain (remainder filled in from reference TRBV11-3 and TRBJ2-1): EAGVVQSPRYKIIEKKQPVAFWCNPISGHNTLYWYLQNLGQGPELLIRYENEEAVDDSQLPKDRFSAERLKGVDSTLKIQPAELGDSAVYLCASSWTAGGARNEQFFGPGTRLTVL.

About this clone itself: The same CDR3 is also encoded by other DNA sequences in this sample. The rearrangement uses TRBV5-1 and TRBJ2-3; 12 bases fit TRBD2. Per germline, CDR1 SGHRS and CDR2 YFSETQ. The ends lost 4 bases at V and 6 bases at J; junction bases unmatched: 3. The CDR3 extends over 14 amino acids. The chain's CDR3 is CASSLTSGSDTQYF. The CDR3, as DNA: TGCGCCAGCAGCCTGACTAGCGGGAGTGATACGCAGTATTTT.

The rearrangement uses TRBV6-4 and TRBJ1-2; 9 nucleotides line up with TRBD1. CDR1 and CDR2 (germline): MRHNA, SNTAGT. This CDR3 is built from 12 residues. With V trimmed by 10 bases and J by 7 bases, 7 bases remained unmatched. DNA for the CDR3: TGTGCCACTCGACAGGGGGTCGGTGGCTACACCTTC. This codes for CATRQGVGGYTF.

V gene TRBV6-1 combines with J gene TRBJ1-5; D is uncertain. V dropped 4 bases and J dropped 0 bases, with 13 bases sitting between them. Germline V gene sequence: CDR1 MNHNS, CDR2 SASEGT. The CDR3 has 16 amino acids. The CDR3 protein is CASSGERAYSNQPQHF. The DNA of the CDR3 is TGTGCCAGCAGTGGAGAGAGGGCTTATAGCAATCAGCCCCAGCATTTT.